The clone carrying this T cell receptor (beta chain) has ten or more counts. The antigen is unknown. The germline CDR1 and CDR2 sequences are MDHEN and SYDVKM. The CDR3 covers 16 residues. V was cut by 5 bases and J by 3 bases, with 17 bases left in between. From the reads, TCRdb called clonotypes with MiXCR, one entry per CDR3 protein. The repertoire consists of 76,000 or so distinct CDR3 sequences, with roughly 3.7% occurring once and the leading ten covering over 4.5%. The sample is drawn from a study of T cell repertoires in cytomegalovirus infection. Study context: Matching HLA type, along with CMV infection, was indicated by public TCR beta signatures. Findings of the study overall: Summed public TCR beta family frequency identified CMV carriers bearing the relevant HLA. Within the response measured ex vivo, HLA-C-restricted CMV-specific TCR beta clonotypes were dominant.

The rearrangement uses TRBV28 and TRBJ1-5, with a weak D call TRBD1 (6 bases). The sample comprised PBMCs. The TCR sequence derives from a human donor in good health (CMV status not recorded). Some clones in this sample may be carry-over from other donors' samples. The CDR3 loop is CASSLSGGHLNQPQHF. The CDR3 nucleotides read TGTGCCAGCAGTCTCTCCGGGGGACATCTCAATCAGCCCCAGCATTTT.